Listed here are 15 T cell receptor beta chains from one sample, sequenced in a study of CD8+ T cells in alopecia areata. cDNA prepared by RNA extraction and subsequent reverse transcription served as the template for sequencing. Measured with immunoSEQ multiplex PCR; TCRdb has only the in-frame clones, and not every one. In the table there are about 150,000 clones, roughly 60% of which are singletons. Sequenced material: CD4+ T cells sorted from blood. The receptors shown here come from a human donor in good health.

Only a few counts were recorded for this clone. The chain combines TRBV5-4 with TRBJ2-1; D is undetermined. The CDR3 covers 15 residues. Germline CDR1 SGHNT, CDR2 YYREEE (reference sequence). Between the trimmed V and J ends, which lost 0 bases and 2 bases, there was a span of 9 bases. The DNA of the CDR3 is TGTGCCAGCAGCTTGGTTGGCCAGCCCTACAATGAGCAGTTCTTC. It is translated as CASSLVGQPYNEQFF.

The chain recombines TRBV6-5 with TRBJ1-2; 7 bases align to TRBD1. Looked up from germline, CDR1 is MNHEY and CDR2 is SVGAGI. V trimming: 6 bases; J trimming: 7 bases; junction bases outside the gene matches: 8. The CDR3 spans 13 residues. This chain's CDR3 is CASSRTGGLGYTF. CDR3 bases: TGTGCCAGCAGCCGGACAGGAGGTCTTGGCTACACCTTC.

V and J are TRBV11-2 and TRBJ2-1, with D perhaps matching TRBD1 or TRBD2 (5 bases each). The CDR3 extends over 14 amino acids. CDR1 SGHAT and CDR2 FQNNGV come from the germline V gene. V gave up 3 bases and J gave up 4 bases, with 10 bases separating them. The CDR3 DNA reads as TGTGCCAGCAGCTTGGAGGACACTTACAATGAGCAGTTCTTC. Translation gives CASSLEDTYNEQFF.

Comments on this clone: Its ends do not fully match the called genes, so a read error is possible. The chain combines TRBV29-1 with TRBJ2-5; D possibly matches TRBD1 or TRBD2 (5 bases each). This CDR3 contains 12 residues. From germline, CDR1 is SQVTM and CDR2 ANQGSEA. CDR3 in amino acids: CSAGPHQGTQYF. The CDR3 DNA follows: TGCAGCGCGGGACCGCACCAAGGGACCCAGTACTTC.

This chain joins TRBV11-2 and TRBJ2-5, with 9 positions matching TRBD1. From germline, CDR1 is SGHAT and CDR2 FQNNGV. Trimming at V came to 6 bases and at J to 5 bases, leaving 10 bases not matched to a gene. The CDR3 covers 15 residues. CDR3 sequence (DNA): TGTGCCAGCAGTTTACAGGGGGCAACGGGGGAGACCCAGTACTTC. Translated: CASSLQGATGETQYF.

The rearrangement links TRBV5-1 to TRBJ2-2; no reliable D call. CDR1 is SGHRS and CDR2 is YFSETQ in the germline V gene. The CDR3 spans 13 residues. Trimming cost V 4 bases and J 7 bases, with 11 bases left between them. The CDR3 here is CASSRWLSGELFF. Here the CDR3 DNA reads TGCGCCAGCAGCCGCTGGCTTAGCGGGGAGCTGTTTTTT.

As DNA, the CDR3 is TGTGCCAGCAGCTTGGTCGGAGAGACCCAGTACTTC. This codes for CASSLVGETQYF. The chain employs TRBV7-8 and TRBJ2-5; unclear D gene. Germline CDR1 is SGHVS and CDR2 is FQNEAQ. CDR3 length equals 12 residues. Trimming left V 3 bases short and J 4 bases short, with 6 bases between.

The chain combines TRBV29-1 with TRBJ2-1; D possibly corresponds to TRBD2 (7 bases). The CDR3 sequence is 13 residues long. Germline values: CDR1 SQVTM, CDR2 ANQGSEA. V lost 5 bases to trimming and J lost 2 bases, with 10 bases between them. The CDR3: CSVRGRAYNEQFF. In DNA, the CDR3 is TGCAGCGTTAGGGGGAGGGCCTACAATGAGCAGTTCTTC.

The CDR3 DNA follows: TGTGCCTGGGAGACTACTGGGGCCAACGTCCTGACTTTC. As protein: CAWETTGANVLTF. This chain links TRBV30 with TRBJ2-6; possible D gene TRBD2, 5 bases. This CDR3 contains 13 residues. CDR1 GTSNPN and CDR2 SVGIG come from the germline V gene (reference sequence). Trimming shortened V by 5 bases and J by 2 bases, and 7 bases separated the two germline ends.

This clone was picked up a small number of times. The gene calls are TRBV15 and TRBJ1-2; no definite D call. The CDR3 loop spans 15 amino acids. Germline V gives CDR1 LNHNV, CDR2 YYDKDF (reference sequence). V lost 5 bases, J lost 0 bases, and 13 bases lay in between. CDR3 loop: CATSGRAMSNYGYTF. CDR3 DNA: TGTGCCACCAGCGGGAGGGCCATGTCTAACTATGGCTACACCTTC.

Remarks on this clone: Germline is not matched at one junction end, which may reflect a read error. The chain has TRBV30 and TRBJ1-1; D is unresolved. Germline V gene lookup returns CDR1 GTSNPN and CDR2 SVGIG (reference sequence). The CDR3 runs 15 residues. The CDR3, as DNA: TGTGCCGGGAGAAGGGCCTCCAGCGGGTACACTGAAGCTTTCTTT. Encoded protein: CAGRRASSGYTEAFF.

The V call is TRBV29-1, the J call TRBJ2-7; D not resolved. This CDR3 has 11 residues. Germline CDR1 is SQVTM and CDR2 is ANQGSEA. The V and J ends lost 8 bases and 8 bases respectively, with 16 bases between them. The CDR3 is CSFASLNQQYF. The CDR3 nucleotides are TGCAGCTTTGCGTCCCTCAACCAGCAGTACTTC.

The CDR3 protein is CASRPGAEGSSYF. The DNA of the CDR3 is TGCGCCAGCAGACCGGGAGCCGAGGGCTCTTCGTACTTC. V is TRBV5-1 and J is TRBJ2-5, with D perhaps TRBD2 (6 bases). V gave up 5 bases and J gave up 13 bases, with 21 bases separating them. The germline gives CDR1 SGHRS, CDR2 YFSETQ. This CDR3 region has 13 residues.

The genes are TRBV7-2 and TRBJ2-5; weak D call: TRBD1 (6 bases). Per germline, CDR1 SGHTA and CDR2 FQGNSA. Trimming cost V 3 bases and J 3 bases, with 14 bases left between them. The CDR3 is made up of 15 amino acids. The chain's CDR3 is CASSLVGTPKETQYF. In DNA, the CDR3 is TGTGCCAGCAGCTTGGTCGGGACACCCAAAGAGACCCAGTACTTC.

V and J are TRBV29-1 and TRBJ2-3, with TRBD2 matching over 7 bases. Germline CDR1 is SQVTM and CDR2 is ANQGSEA. The CDR3 length is 13 residues. V trimming: 4 bases; J trimming: 4 bases; junction bases outside the gene matches: 5. CDR3 sequence reads: CSVVIGRADTQYF. As DNA, the CDR3 is TGCAGCGTTGTGATAGGGAGGGCAGATACGCAGTATTTT.